This TCR beta chain was obtained from a study of blood T cell repertoires in COVID-19. At the level of the study: Whether acute or convalescent, the COVID-19 samples came from the United States, Italy and Spain. T cells, B-cell-depleted T cells, or PBMCs supplied cDNA or gDNA.

The authors' processing: Nucleated cell counts were estimated from reference gene primer amplification. Data came from immunoSEQ multiplex PCR; TCRdb stores just in-frame clones and leaves some out. The DNA gave D and trimming, while V, J and clone size come from that table. In the table there are fewer than 65,000 clones, 83% of which are singletons. This sequence originates from a human donor in a cohort sampled during active COVID-19. Material for sequencing was peripheral blood.

The CDR3 loop reads CASSDLDSSSGANVLTF. CDR3 nucleotides: TGTGCCAGCAGTGACCTGGACAGTAGCTCTGGGGCCAACGTCCTGACTTTC. This chain links TRBV6-1 with TRBJ2-6, with D tentatively TRBD1 (6 bases). The germline CDR1 and CDR2 sequences are MNHNS and SASEGT. The CDR3 runs to 17 residues. The V gene lost 3 bases and the J gene lost 0 bases, with 12 bases spanning the gap.